This is a list of T cell receptor beta chains from one sample in a study of T cell responses to AZD1222 COVID-19 vaccine. The assay was immunoSEQ multiplex PCR, and TCRdb's table has in-frame clones only and misses some. The sample lists approximately 130,000 clones, 90% to 95% occurring once. This specimen was peripheral blood, taken on day 0 of AZD1222 vaccination. The receptors stem from an adult in good health. Each CDR3 is given with its conserved first and last residue.

J: TRBJ1-1; V: TRBV28; CDR3: CASSSPLWGTGTEAFF
J: TRBJ2-5; V: TRBV5-4; CDR3: CASSTPGRLQETQYF
J: TRBJ1-5; V: TRBV27; CDR3: CASSSYNQPQHF
J: TRBJ1-2; V: TRBV3-1/TRBV3-2; CDR3: CASSQDYRDRGIYGYTF
J: TRBJ2-7; V: TRBV29-1; CDR3: CSVLGQGAEQYF
J: TRBJ2-7; V: TRBV6-1; CDR3: CASSEWTGSYEQYF
J: TRBJ1-2; V: TRBV30; CDR3: CACTPGQGVPGYTF
J: TRBJ1-1; V: TRBV11-2; CDR3: CASSWSGVGGEAFF
J: TRBJ2-7; V: TRBV5-1; CDR3: CASTGGGRNEQYF
J: TRBJ2-1; V: TRBV5-1; CDR3: CASSLIGGFSNEQFF
J: TRBJ2-4; V: TRBV27; CDR3: CASSPLRVARAKNIQYF
J: TRBJ1-3; V: TRBV29-1; CDR3: CSVDPGDSGNTIYF
J: TRBJ2-7; V: TRBV9; CDR3: CASSVAGAYEQYF
J: TRBJ2-3; V: TRBV4-1; CDR3: CASSQDPTGGLLDTQYF
J: TRBJ1-1; V: TRBV11-1; CDR3: CASSLTGYTEAFF
J: TRBJ1-4; V: TRBV19; CDR3: CASSLTGRANEKLFF
J: TRBJ1-5; V: TRBV9; CDR3: CASRALWTGKNQPQHF
J: TRBJ2-1; V: TRBV10-1; CDR3: CASSVLGSSYNEQFF
J: TRBJ1-1; V: TRBV7-9; CDR3: CASSLGDHTEAFF
J: TRBJ1-2; V: TRBV4-3; CDR3: CASSQDRQGSGYTF
J: TRBJ1-5; V: TRBV13; CDR3: CASSLGGVLRPQHF
J: TRBJ1-5; V: TRBV5-8; CDR3: CASSLRDQPQHF
J: TRBJ2-5; V: TRBV7-3; CDR3: CASSLPGGGPLRETQYF
J: TRBJ1-2; V: TRBV15; CDR3: CATSRGTGVYGYTF
J: TRBJ2-2; V: TRBV5-8; CDR3: CASSSGAGEIVTGELFF
J: TRBJ2-5; V: TRBV28; CDR3: CASSLQQGGGETQYF
J: TRBJ2-1; V: TRBV24-1; CDR3: CATSEDSGRPSSYNEQFF
J: TRBJ2-7; V: TRBV9; CDR3: CASSVRDRVPYEQYF
J: TRBJ2-1; V: TRBV5-1; CDR3: CASSSGLSYNEQFF
J: TRBJ1-5; V: TRBV5-1; CDR3: CASSLAPGNQPQHF
J: TRBJ1-5; V: TRBV5-1; CDR3: CASSFGPQLGQPQHF
J: TRBJ2-7; V: TRBV7-8; CDR3: CASSLVAYEQYF
J: TRBJ1-6; V: TRBV30; CDR3: CAWSGQGRSPLHF
J: TRBJ1-5; V: TRBV28; CDR3: CASSLRDINQPQHF
J: TRBJ2-6; V: TRBV30; CDR3: CAWSRSRVSGANVLTF
J: TRBJ2-1; V: TRBV7-9; CDR3: CASSPRGPYNEQFF
J: TRBJ2-2; V: TRBV28; CDR3: CASRGRSTGELFF
J: TRBJ2-7; V: TRBV7-6; CDR3: CASSLGPSGSYEQYF
J: TRBJ1-5; V: TRBV28; CDR3: CASSDSTGRNQPQHF
J: TRBJ1-6; V: TRBV28; CDR3: CASRGGTASSPLHF
J: TRBJ2-1; V: TRBV7-2; CDR3: CASSRTYNEQFF
J: TRBJ2-1; V: TRBV6-6; CDR3: CASSYGTSTGEQFF
J: TRBJ2-1; V: TRBV3-1/TRBV3-2; CDR3: CASSQDGWGYNEQFF
J: TRBJ1-6; V: TRBV30; CDR3: CAWSHGTGGIPLHF
J: TRBJ1-1; V: TRBV9; CDR3: CASSADIGNTEAFF
J: TRBJ1-1; V: TRBV28; CDR3: CASRLIGRGADTEAFF
J: TRBJ2-5; V: TRBV6-5; CDR3: CASSSGRVGETQYF
J: TRBJ1-1; V: TRBV25-1; CDR3: CARAEAFF
J: TRBJ2-4; V: TRBV2; CDR3: CASSEDSRLAKNIQYF
J: TRBJ2-1; V: TRBV6-5; CDR3: CASSYAGRGSRNEQFF
J: TRBJ1-3; V: TRBV28; CDR3: CASSLSGGRNTIYF